Listed here is a single T cell receptor beta chain. The source of the sample is a study of blood T cell repertoires in COVID-19. In germline, CDR1 is SGHNT, CDR2 YYREEE (reference sequence). The ends were cut back, 4 bases at V and 11 bases at J, with 15 bases in the middle. CDR3 length equals 12 residues. Assignments of participants to cohorts depended upon their own reported clinical history. As handled by the study authors: Using reference gene primer amplification, nucleated cell counts were estimated. Profiling relied on immunoSEQ multiplex PCR, and the TCRdb table lists in-frame clones only, not all of them. V and J calls and clone size are as listed in that table; D and trimming were resolved from the DNA. The sample yields roughly 190,000 clones, approximately 90% seen once.

The source is a woman in her late teens or twenties who had recovered from COVID-19. The sample consisted of PBMCs or T cells enriched from blood (not recorded which). V usage is TRBV5-4 and J usage is TRBJ1-1, with a tentative D call TRBD1 (5 bases). The CDR3 bases are TGTGCCAGCAGCCTGGAGATCGGGGGTGCTTTCTTT. Translating it yields CASSLEIGGAFF.